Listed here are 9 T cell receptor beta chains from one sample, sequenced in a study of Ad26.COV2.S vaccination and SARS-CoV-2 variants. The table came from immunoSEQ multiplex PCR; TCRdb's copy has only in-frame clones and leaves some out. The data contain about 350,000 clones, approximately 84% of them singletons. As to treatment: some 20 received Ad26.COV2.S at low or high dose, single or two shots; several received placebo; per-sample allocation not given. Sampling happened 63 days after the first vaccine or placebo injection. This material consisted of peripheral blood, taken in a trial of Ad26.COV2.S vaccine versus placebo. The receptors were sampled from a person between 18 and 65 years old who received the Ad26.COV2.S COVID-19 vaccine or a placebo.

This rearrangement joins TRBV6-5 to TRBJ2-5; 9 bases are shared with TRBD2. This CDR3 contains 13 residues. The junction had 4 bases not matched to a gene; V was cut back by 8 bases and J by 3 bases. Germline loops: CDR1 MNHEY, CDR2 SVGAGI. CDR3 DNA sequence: TGTGCCAGCTCCGTAGCGGGGGAAGAGACCCAGTACTTC. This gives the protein CASSVAGEETQYF.

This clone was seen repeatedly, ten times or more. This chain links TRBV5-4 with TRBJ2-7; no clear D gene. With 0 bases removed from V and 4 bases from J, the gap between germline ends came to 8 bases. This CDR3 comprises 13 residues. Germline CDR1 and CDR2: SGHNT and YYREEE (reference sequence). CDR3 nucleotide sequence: TGTGCCAGCAGCTTGGACACCGGATACGAGCAGTACTTC. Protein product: CASSLDTGYEQYF.

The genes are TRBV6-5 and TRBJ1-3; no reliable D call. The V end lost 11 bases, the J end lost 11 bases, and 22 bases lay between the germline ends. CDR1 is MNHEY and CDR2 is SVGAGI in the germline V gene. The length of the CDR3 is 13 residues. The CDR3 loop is CAARPPGGRPIYF. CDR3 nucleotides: TGTGCCGCACGGCCCCCCGGCGGCCGCCCCATATATTTT.

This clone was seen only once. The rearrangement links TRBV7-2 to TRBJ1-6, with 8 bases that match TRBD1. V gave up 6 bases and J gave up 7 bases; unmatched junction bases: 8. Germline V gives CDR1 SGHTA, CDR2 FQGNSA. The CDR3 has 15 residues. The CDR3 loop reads CASSLQGQENSPLHF. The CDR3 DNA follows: TGTGCCAGCAGTTTACAGGGACAGGAGAATTCACCCCTCCACTTT.

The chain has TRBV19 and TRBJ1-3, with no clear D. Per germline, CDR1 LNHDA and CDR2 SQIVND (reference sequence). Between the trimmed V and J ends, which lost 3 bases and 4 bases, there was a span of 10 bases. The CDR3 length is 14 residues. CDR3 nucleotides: TGTGCCAGTAGTATTGGGAGTGGAGGAAACACCATATATTTT. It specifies CASSIGSGGNTIYF.

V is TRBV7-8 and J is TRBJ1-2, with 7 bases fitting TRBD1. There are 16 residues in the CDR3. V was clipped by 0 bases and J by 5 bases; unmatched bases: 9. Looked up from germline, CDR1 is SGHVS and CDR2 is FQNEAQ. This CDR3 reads CASSLANRGIGYGYTF. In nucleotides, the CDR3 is TGTGCCAGCAGCTTAGCGAACAGGGGTATAGGGTATGGCTACACCTTC. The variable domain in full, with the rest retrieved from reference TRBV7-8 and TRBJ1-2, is GAGVSQSPRYKVAKRGQDVALRCDPISGHVSLFWYQQALGQGPEFLTYFQNEAQLDKSGLPSDRFFAERPEGSVSTLKIQRTQQEDSAVYLCASSLANRGIGYGYTFGSGTRLTVV.

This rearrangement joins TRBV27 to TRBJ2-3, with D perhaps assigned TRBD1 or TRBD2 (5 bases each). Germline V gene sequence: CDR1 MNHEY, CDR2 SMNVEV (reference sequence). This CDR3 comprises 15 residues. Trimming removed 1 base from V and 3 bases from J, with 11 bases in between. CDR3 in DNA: TGTGCCAGCAGTTTATTCGCAGGGAGTACAGATACGCAGTATTTT. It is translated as CASSLFAGSTDTQYF.

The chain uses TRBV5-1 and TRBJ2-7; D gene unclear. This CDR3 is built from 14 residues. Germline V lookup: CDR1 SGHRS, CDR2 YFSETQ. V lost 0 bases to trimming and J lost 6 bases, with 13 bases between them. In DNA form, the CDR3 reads TGCGCCAGCAGCTTGGAGGCAGGTACGATCGAGCAGTACTTC. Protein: CASSLEAGTIEQYF.

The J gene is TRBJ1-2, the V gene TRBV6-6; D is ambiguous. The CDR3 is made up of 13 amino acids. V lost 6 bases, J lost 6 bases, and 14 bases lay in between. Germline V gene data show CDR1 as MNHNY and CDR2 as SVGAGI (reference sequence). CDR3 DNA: TGTGCCAGCAGACTATCAGGAGAGAATGGCTACACCTTC. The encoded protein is CASRLSGENGYTF.